The table lists the clone carrying this T cell receptor beta chain with a count of one. The CDR3 covers 15 residues. Trimming at V came to 3 bases and at J to 4 bases, leaving 2 bases not matched to a gene. Germline lookup yields CDR1 LNHDA and CDR2 SQIVND (reference sequence). The repertoire was sequenced with immunoSEQ multiplex PCR; TCRdb's copy has only in-frame clones and lacks some. This sample yields about 130,000 clones, of which 80% to 95% are seen a single time; roughly 9.4% belongs to the top ten. The data are from a study of control samples from healthy donors and cancer patients. The rearrangement joins TRBV19 to TRBJ2-1; 11 bases agree with TRBD2. Specimen: blood. This clonotype was obtained from a man younger than 35 in good health. The DNA for the CDR3 is TGTGCCAGTAGTATTGGGACTAGCGGTTACAATGAGCAGTTCTTC. Amino acid sequence: CASSIGTSGYNEQFF.